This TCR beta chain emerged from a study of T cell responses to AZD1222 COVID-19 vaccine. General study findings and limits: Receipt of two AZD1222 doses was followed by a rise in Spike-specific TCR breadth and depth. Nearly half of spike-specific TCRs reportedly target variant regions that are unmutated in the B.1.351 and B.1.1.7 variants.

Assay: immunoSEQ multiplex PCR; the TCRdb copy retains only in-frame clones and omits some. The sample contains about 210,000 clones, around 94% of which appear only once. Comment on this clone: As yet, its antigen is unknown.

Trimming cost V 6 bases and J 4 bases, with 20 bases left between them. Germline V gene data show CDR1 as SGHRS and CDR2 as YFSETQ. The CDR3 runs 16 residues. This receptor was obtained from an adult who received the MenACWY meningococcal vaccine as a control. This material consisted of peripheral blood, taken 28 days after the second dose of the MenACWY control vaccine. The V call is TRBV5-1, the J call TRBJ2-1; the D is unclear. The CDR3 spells CASTSLGLAGYNEQFF. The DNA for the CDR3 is TGCGCCAGCACATCCTTAGGATTAGCCGGATACAATGAGCAGTTCTTC.